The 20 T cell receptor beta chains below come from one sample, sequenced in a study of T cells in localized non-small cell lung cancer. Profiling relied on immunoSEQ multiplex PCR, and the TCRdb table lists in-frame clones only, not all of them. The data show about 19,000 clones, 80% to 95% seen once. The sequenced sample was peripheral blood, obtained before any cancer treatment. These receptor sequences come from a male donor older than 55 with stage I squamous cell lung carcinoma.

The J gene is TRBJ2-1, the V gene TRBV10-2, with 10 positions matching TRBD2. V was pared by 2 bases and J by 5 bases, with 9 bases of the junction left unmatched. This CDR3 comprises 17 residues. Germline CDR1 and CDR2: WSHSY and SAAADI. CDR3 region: CASSEILAGVRHNEQFF. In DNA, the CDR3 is TGCGCCAGCAGTGAGATCCTAGCGGGAGTACGGCACAATGAGCAGTTCTTC.

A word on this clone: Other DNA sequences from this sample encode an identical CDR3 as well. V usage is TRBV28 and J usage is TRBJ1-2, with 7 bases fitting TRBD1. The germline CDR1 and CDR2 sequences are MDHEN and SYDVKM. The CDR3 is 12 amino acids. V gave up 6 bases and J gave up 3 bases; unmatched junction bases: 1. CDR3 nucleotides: TGTGCCAGCAGCACAGGGGACTATGGCTACACCTTC. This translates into CASSTGDYGYTF.

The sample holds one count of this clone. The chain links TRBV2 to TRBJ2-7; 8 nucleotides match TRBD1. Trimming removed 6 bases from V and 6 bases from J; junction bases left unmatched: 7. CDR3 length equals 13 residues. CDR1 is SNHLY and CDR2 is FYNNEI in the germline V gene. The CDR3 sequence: CASSVYTGGEQYF. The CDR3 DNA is TGTGCCAGCAGCGTTTACACAGGGGGCGAGCAGTACTTC.

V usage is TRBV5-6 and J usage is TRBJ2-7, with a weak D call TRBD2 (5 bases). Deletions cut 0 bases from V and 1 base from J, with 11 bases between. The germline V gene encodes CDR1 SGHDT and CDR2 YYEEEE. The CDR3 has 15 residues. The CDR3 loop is CASSLEGLASYEQYF. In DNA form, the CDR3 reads TGTGCCAGCAGCTTGGAAGGGCTAGCTTCCTACGAGCAGTACTTC.

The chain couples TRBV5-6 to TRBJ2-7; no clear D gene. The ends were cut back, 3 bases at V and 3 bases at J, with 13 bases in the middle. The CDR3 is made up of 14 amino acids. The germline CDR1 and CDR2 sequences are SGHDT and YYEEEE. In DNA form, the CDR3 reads TGTGCCAGCAGCTCATGGCTTGGGGTCTACGAGCAGTACTTC. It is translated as CASSSWLGVYEQYF.

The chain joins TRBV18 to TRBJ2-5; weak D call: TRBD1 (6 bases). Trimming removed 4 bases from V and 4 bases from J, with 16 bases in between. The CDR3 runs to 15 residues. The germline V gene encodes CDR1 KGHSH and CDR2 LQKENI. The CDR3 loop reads CASSLSGASGETQYF. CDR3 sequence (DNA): TGTGCCAGCTCACTTTCAGGGGCTTCGGGAGAGACCCAGTACTTC.

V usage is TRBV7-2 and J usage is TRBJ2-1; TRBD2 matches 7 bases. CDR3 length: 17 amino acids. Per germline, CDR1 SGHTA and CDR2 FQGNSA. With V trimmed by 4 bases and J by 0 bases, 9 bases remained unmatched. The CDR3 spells CASSSSYLAGSYNEQFF. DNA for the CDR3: TGTGCCAGCAGCTCCTCTTATTTAGCGGGCTCCTACAATGAGCAGTTCTTC.

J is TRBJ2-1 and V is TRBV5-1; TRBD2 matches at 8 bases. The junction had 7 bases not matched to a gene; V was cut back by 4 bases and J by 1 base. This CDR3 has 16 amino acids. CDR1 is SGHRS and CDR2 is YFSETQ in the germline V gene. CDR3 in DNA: TGCGCCAGCAGCCTTTCTCCTAGCGGGTCCTACAATGAGCAGTTCTTC. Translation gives CASSLSPSGSYNEQFF.

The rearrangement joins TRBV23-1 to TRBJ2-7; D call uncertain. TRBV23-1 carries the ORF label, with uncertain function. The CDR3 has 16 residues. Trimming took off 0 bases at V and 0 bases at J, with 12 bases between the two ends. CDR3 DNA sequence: TGCGCCAGCAGTCAATCGGCCCACCTCCCCTCCTACGAGCAGTACTTC. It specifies CASSQSAHLPSYEQYF.

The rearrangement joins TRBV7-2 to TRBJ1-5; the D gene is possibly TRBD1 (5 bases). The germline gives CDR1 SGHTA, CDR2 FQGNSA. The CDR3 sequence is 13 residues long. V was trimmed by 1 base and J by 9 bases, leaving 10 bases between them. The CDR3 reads CASSLVEGVPQHF. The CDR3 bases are TGTGCCAGCAGCTTAGTTGAAGGGGTGCCCCAGCATTTT.

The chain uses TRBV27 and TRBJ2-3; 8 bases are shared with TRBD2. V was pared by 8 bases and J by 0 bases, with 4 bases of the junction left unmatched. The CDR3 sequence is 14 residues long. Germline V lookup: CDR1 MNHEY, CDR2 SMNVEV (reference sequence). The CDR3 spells CASALAGSTDTQYF. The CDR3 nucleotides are TGTGCCAGCGCCTTAGCGGGAAGCACAGATACGCAGTATTTT.

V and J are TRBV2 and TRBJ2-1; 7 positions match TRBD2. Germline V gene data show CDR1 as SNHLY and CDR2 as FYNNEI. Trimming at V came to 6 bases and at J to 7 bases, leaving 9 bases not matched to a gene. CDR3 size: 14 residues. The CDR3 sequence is CASSPRGGRNEQFF. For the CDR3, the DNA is TGTGCCAGCAGCCCCCGCGGGGGTAGGAATGAGCAGTTCTTC.

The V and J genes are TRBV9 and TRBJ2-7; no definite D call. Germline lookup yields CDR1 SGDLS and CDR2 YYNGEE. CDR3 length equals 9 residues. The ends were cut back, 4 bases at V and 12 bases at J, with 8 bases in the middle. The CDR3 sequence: CASSPPLYF. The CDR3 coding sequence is TGTGCCAGCAGCCCCCCCCTGTACTTC.

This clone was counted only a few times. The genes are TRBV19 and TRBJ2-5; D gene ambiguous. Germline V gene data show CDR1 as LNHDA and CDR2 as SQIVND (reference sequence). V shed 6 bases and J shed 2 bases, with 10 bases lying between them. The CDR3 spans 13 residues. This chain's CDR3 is CASSPGLQETQYF. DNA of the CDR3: TGTGCCAGTAGCCCTGGATTACAAGAGACCCAGTACTTC.

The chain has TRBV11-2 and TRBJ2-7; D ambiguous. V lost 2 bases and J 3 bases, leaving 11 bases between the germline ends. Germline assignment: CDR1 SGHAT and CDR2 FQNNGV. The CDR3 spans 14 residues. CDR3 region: CASSLFQAYYEQYF. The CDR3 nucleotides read TGTGCCAGCAGCTTATTCCAGGCGTACTACGAGCAGTACTTC.

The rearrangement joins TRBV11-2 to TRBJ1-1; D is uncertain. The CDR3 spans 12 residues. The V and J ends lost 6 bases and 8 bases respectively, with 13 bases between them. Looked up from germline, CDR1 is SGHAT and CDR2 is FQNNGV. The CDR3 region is CASSEGWGEAFF. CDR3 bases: TGTGCCAGCAGTGAAGGGTGGGGAGAAGCTTTCTTT.

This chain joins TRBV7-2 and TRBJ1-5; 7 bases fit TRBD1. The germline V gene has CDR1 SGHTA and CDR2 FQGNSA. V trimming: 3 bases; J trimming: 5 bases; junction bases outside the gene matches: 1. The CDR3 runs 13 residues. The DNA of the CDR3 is TGTGCCAGCAGCTTCCAGGGGGATCAGCCCCAGCATTTT. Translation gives CASSFQGDQPQHF.

Here the CDR3 reads CATNSRGHTEAFF. CDR3 bases: TGTGCCACTAACAGCAGGGGGCACACTGAAGCTTTCTTT. J is TRBJ1-1 and V is TRBV15; 8 bases map to TRBD1. Germline assignment: CDR1 LNHNV and CDR2 YYDKDF (reference sequence). CDR3 size: 13 residues. V dropped 9 bases and J dropped 3; count of bases not matched to a gene: 6.

The CDR3 region is CASSLPRRDNEQFF. The CDR3 DNA follows: TGTGCCAGCAGTTTACCGCGACGAGACAATGAGCAGTTCTTC. The V call is TRBV28, the J call TRBJ2-1; D gene unclear. CDR1 is MDHEN and CDR2 is SYDVKM in the germline V gene. The V gene lost 2 bases and the J gene lost 5 bases, with 10 bases spanning the gap. The CDR3 covers 14 residues. The full variable domain, with the rest looked up from reference TRBV28 and TRBJ2-1, is DVKVTQSSRYLVKRTGEKVFLECVQDMDHENMFWYRQDPGLGLRLIYFSYDVKMKEKGDIPEGYSVSREKKERFSLILESASTNQTSMYLCASSLPRRDNEQFFGPGTRLTVL.

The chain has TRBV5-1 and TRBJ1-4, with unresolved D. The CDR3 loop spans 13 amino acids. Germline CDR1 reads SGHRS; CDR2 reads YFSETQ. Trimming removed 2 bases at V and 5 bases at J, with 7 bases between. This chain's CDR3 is CASSFSPNEKLFF. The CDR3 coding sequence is TGCGCCAGCAGCTTCTCACCGAATGAAAAACTGTTTTTT.